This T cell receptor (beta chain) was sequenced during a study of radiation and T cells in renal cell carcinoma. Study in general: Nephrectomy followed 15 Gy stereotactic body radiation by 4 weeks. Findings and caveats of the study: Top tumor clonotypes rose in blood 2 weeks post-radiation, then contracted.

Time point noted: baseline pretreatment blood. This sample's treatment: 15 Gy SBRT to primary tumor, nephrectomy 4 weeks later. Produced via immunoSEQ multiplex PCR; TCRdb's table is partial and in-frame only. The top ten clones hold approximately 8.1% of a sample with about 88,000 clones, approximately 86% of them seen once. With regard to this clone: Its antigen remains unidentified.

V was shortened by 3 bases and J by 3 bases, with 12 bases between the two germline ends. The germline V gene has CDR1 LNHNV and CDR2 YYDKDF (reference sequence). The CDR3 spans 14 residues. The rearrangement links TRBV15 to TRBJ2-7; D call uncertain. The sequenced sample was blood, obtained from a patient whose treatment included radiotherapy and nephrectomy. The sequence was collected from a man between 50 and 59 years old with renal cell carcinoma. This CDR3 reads CATSSVMGNYEQYF. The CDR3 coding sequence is TGTGCCACCAGCAGTGTTATGGGTAACTACGAGCAGTACTTC.